A few counts support the clone carrying this T cell receptor (beta chain). The data were obtained in a study of blood T cell repertoires in COVID-19. Sequenced by immunoSEQ multiplex PCR; TCRdb stores in-frame clones only, minus some. Here the sample spans hundreds of thousands of clones, around 83% being singletons. This CDR3 region has 15 residues. Per germline, CDR1 LNHDA and CDR2 SQIVND (reference sequence). Trimming left V 3 bases short and J 2 bases short, with 11 bases between. The source material was PBMCs or T cells enriched from blood (not recorded which). The source is a middle-aged woman who had recovered from COVID-19. The V call is TRBV19, the J call TRBJ1-3, with D unresolved. The CDR3 here is CASSMSRIPGNTIYF. In DNA, the CDR3 is TGTGCCAGTAGTATGAGTCGAATTCCTGGAAACACCATATATTTT.